This T cell receptor (beta chain) stems from a study of shared clonotypes between healthy human individuals. Produced via immunoSEQ multiplex PCR; TCRdb's table is partial and in-frame only. The repertoire has 450,000 to 500,000 clones, around 73% of them found once; the top ten carry around 13%. This TCR derives from a woman aged 40 to 50 in good health. Some clones in this sample may be carry-over from other donors' samples. The specimen sequenced was PBMCs.

Here the CDR3 reads CASSLGRGNTEAFF. The CDR3 nucleotides read TGCGCCAGCAGCTTGGGCAGGGGTAACACTGAAGCTTTCTTT. The chain joins TRBV5-1 to TRBJ1-1; D is perhaps TRBD1 (6 bases). V was shortened by 0 bases and J by 2 bases, with 8 bases between the two germline ends. The CDR3 is 14 residues long. Germline V gives CDR1 SGHRS, CDR2 YFSETQ. The variable domain in full, completed from reference TRBV5-1 and TRBJ1-1, reads KAGVTQTPRYLIKTRGQQVTLSCSPISGHRSVSWYQQTPGQGLQFLFEYFSETQRNKGNFPGRFSGRQFSNSRSEMNVSTLELGDSALYLCASSLGRGNTEAFFGQGTRLTVV.